This is a list of T cell receptor beta chains from one sample in a study of blood T cell repertoires in COVID-19. Here immunoSEQ multiplex PCR was the method, and the copy in TCRdb shows in-frame clones only, minus some. The sample has a few hundred thousand clones; about nine tenths are singletons. Source material: PBMCs or T cells enriched from blood (not recorded which). The receptors originated from a man aged 18 to 30 with acute COVID-19. Each CDR3 is given with its conserved first and last residue. A D gene is named only where the DNA matches it firmly. Not every row has a clone size; where given, it reads once, few, many or a size class.

d_call j_call clone_size v_call cdr3_aa cdr3_nt
TRBD1 TRBJ1-6 few TRBV7-9 CASSPRTGFENSPLHF TGTGCCAGCAGCCCTAGGACAGGGTTCGAGAATTCACCCCTCCACTTT
TRBD2 TRBJ2-1 . TRBV7-6 CASSLSAGAHNEQFF TGTGCCAGCAGCTTATCAGCGGGAGCGCACAATGAGCAGTTCTTC
TRBD1 TRBJ1-2 once TRBV11-2 CASSLLDRGHKGYTF TGTGCCAGCAGCCTATTAGACAGGGGGCATAAGGGCTACACCTTC
TRBD2 TRBJ2-7 . TRBV6-5 CASSSGTSGSVDEQYF TGTGCCAGCAGTTCCGGGACTAGCGGGAGTGTAGACGAGCAGTACTTC
TRBD2 TRBJ2-3 few TRBV6-6 CASSRTSATSTDTQYF TGTGCCAGCAGTCGAACTAGCGCCACTAGCACAGATACGCAGTATTTT
TRBD1 TRBJ1-1 . TRBV5-1 CASSLGDRDLLNTEAFF TGCGCCAGCAGCTTGGGGGACAGGGACTTGTTGAACACTGAAGCTTTCTTT
. TRBJ1-1 . TRBV19 CASSIPGFTEAFF TGTGCCAGTAGTATCCCAGGGTTCACTGAAGCTTTCTTT
TRBD2 TRBJ2-1 . TRBV27 CASRSGVAGGKDEFF TGTGCCAGCAGATCGGGGGTAGCGGGAGGGAAAGACGAGTTCTTC
TRBD2 TRBJ2-3 . TRBV27 CASSLAGVYADTQYF TGTGCCAGCAGCCTAGCGGGAGTGTATGCAGATACGCAGTATTTT
. TRBJ2-7 . TRBV19 CASSISYYSTSYEQYF TGTGCCAGTAGTATCTCTTACTACTCCACCTCCTACGAGCAGTACTTC
. TRBJ2-7 once TRBV6-1 CASSETTSSGEQYF TGTGCCAGCAGTGAAACCACTAGCTCGGGCGAGCAGTACTTC
TRBD2 TRBJ2-3 . TRBV4-3 CASSLSSGNTDTQYF TGCGCCAGCAGCCTCAGTAGCGGGAACACAGATACGCAGTATTTT
TRBD2 TRBJ2-7 few TRBV27 CASTPTSEGYEQYF TGTGCCAGCACCCCGACTAGCGAGGGGTACGAGCAGTACTTC